This T cell receptor beta chain appears in the sequencing data of a study of naive CD8 T cells in extremely preterm neonates (dated by TCRdb to about 2017). Concerning the study at large: The age range of the adult participants is stated as 25-50 years in the abstract but as 20-50 years in the methods. TCRbeta CDR3 repertoires of sorted naive CD8+ T cells were compared across four age groups: extremely preterm neonates, term neonates, young children and adults. The paper as a whole reports these results and caveats: Preterm neonates showed significantly lower iChao1 richness than every other age group (p < 0.05) along with an even clone distribution, indicating a less rich repertoire. Prospective longitudinal studies of preterm and term neonates were called for by the authors so that T cell development could be tracked within individuals. A higher proportion of shared CDR3 nucleotide sequences was found in preterm neonates (around 2.7%) than in term neonates (0.4%), young children (approximately 0.03%) and adults (around 0.01%). Preterm CDR3s were shorter, with fewer N additions and less junctional trimming, and were closer to germline than those of older groups. A small sample size and variable productive template counts among preterm samples were noted by the authors as limitations.

With respect to this clone: Its antigen has not been determined. It has no much larger one-base neighbor in the sample; base qualities were not kept.

A two-step, bias-controlled multiplex PCR was used to amplify TCRbeta CDR3 regions from genomic DNA. Primers specific for every TRBV and TRBJ gene segment were used in the multiplex PCR. The immunoSEQ Assay was used to generate the TCRbeta repertoire data. From the authors' description of their analysis: To merge closely related sequences, reads went through filtering and clustering using a relative-frequency ratio and a modified nearest-neighbor algorithm. The V, D and J gene assignments for CDR3 sequences were based on IMGT annotation. Template counts were normalized for PCR amplification bias and quantified against synthetic TCR CDR3 analog sequences. Only unique productive sequences, that is, in-frame CDR3 sequences lacking stop codons, were included in the analyses. Clonality, defined as 1 minus Pielou's evenness, and iChao1 richness were computed with the immunoSEQ Analyzer software. Depending on the Shapiro-Wilk normality results, either Student's t-test or a non-parametric test was run in JMP for statistical testing. In its TCRdb copy, this immuneACCESS table keeps in-frame sequences only and misses some clones. Where compared with another copy, unresolved V genes explain less than half of these, and the others have no known cause. V and J calls and clone size are those listed in that table; D and trimming were worked out from the DNA. Counted in this sample were 5,000 to 6,500 clones; around 97% of them appeared once. The ten largest account for around 0.71% of the sample.

Including the terminal cysteine and phenylalanine, the CDR3 comprises 12 residues. The CDR3 DNA has 36 bases and is translated from base 1. The junction carries 3 bases between V and J, which are trimmed by 3 bases and 4 bases respectively. CDR1 and CDR2 are read off the germline V gene (reference sequence) as MNHEY and SMNVEV. Peripheral blood was donated by five healthy children aged about 15-56 months undergoing elective routine surgery and by five healthy nonsmoking adults. Healthy nonsmokers aged about 20-50 years, with a median age of roughly 40 years, were used as adult controls. A FACSAria III cell sorter was used to sort live, Annexin V-negative naive CD8+ T cells (CD3+CD8+CD45RA+CCR7+). Per sample, between roughly 19,000 and 100,000 naive CD8+ T cells were obtained by sorting. Ficoll-Paque density gradient centrifugation of diluted blood was used to isolate mononuclear cells. Mononuclear cells were cryopreserved in about 10% DMSO with about 90% FBS and stored long term at -150°C before sorting. After thawing, cells were stained with Annexin V along with antibodies against CD3, CD8, CCR7 and CD45RA. The DNeasy Blood and Tissue Kit was used to extract genomic DNA from snap-frozen pellets of sorted cells.

Sequencing used naive CD8+ T cells from blood. This TCR was recovered from a human donor in good health. Rearrangement joined TRBV27 to TRBJ2-2; a confident D gene designation cannot be given. DNA sequence: TGTGCCAGCAGTTTTCTCACCGGGGAGCTGTTTTTT. The translation is CASSFLTGELFF.